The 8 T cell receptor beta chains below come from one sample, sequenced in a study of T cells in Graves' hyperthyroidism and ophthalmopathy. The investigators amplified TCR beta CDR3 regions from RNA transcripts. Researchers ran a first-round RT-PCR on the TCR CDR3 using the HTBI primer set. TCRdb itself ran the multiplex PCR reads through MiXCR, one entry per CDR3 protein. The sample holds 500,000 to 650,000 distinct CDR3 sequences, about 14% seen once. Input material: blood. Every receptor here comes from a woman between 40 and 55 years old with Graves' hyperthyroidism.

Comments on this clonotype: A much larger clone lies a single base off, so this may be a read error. The CDR3 spells CASSPHNSLDKNIRYF. The DNA of the CDR3 is TGTGCCAGCAGCCCCCACAACAGCCTGGACAAAAACATTCGGTACTTC. The J gene is TRBJ2-4, the V gene TRBV3-1; a possible D gene is TRBD1 (5 bases). CDR3 length equals 16 residues. Germline V CDR1 and CDR2: LGHDT, YNNKEL (reference sequence).

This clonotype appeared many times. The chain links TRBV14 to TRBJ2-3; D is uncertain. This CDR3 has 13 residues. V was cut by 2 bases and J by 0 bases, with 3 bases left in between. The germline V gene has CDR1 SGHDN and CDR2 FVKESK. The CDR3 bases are TGTGCCAGCAGCCAACAGAGCACAGATACGCAGTATTTT. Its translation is CASSQQSTDTQYF.

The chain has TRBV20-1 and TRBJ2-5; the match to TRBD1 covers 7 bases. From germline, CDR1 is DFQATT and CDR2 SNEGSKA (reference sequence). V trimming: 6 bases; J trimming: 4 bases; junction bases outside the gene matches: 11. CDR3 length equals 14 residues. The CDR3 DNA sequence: TGCAGTGCGGCGGTGACAGGGACCGCAGAGACCCAGTACTTC. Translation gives CSAAVTGTAETQYF.

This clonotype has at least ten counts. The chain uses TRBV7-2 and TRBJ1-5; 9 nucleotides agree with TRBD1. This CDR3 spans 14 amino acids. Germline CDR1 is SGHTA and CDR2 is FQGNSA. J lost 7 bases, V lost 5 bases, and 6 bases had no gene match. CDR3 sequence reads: CASSKQGAEQPQHF. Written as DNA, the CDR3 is TGTGCCAGCAGCAAACAGGGGGCCGAGCAGCCCCAGCATTTT.

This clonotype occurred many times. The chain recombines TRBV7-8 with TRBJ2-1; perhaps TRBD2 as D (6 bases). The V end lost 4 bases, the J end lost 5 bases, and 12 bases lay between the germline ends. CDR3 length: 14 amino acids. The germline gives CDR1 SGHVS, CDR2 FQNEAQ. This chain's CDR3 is CASSWELADNEQFF. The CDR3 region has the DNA TGTGCCAGCAGCTGGGAGTTAGCGGACAATGAGCAGTTCTTC. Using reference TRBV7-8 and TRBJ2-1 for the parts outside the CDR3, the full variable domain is GAGVSQSPRYKVAKRGQDVALRCDPISGHVSLFWYQQALGQGPEFLTYFQNEAQLDKSGLPSDRFFAERPEGSVSTLKIQRTQQEDSAVYLCASSWELADNEQFFGPGTRLTVL.

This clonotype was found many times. The CDR3 DNA reads as TGCAGTGCTAGAGATCCTCGGGGGGCGGTCTATGGCTACACCTTC. Protein: CSARDPRGAVYGYTF. The chain recombines TRBV20-1 with TRBJ1-2; possible D gene TRBD1, 6 bases. The CDR3 consists of 15 residues. The germline V gene encodes CDR1 DFQATT and CDR2 SNEGSKA (reference sequence). The V and J ends lost 0 bases and 4 bases respectively, with 15 bases between them.

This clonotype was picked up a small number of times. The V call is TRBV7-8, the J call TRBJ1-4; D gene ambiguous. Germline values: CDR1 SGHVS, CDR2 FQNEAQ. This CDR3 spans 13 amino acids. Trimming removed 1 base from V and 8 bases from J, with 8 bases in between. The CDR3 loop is CASSLEDVEKLFF. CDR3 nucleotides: TGTGCCAGCAGCTTAGAGGATGTCGAAAAACTGTTTTTT.

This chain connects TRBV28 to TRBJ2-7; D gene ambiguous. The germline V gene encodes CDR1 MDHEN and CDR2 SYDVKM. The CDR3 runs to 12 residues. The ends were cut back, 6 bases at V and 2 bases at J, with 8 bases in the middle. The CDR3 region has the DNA TGTGCCAGCAGAGGCAGCACCTACGAGCAGTACTTC. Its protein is CASRGSTYEQYF.